This TCR beta chain emerged from a study of blood T cell repertoires in COVID-19. The CDR3 sequence is 14 residues long. The V gene end was trimmed by 4 bases and the J gene end by 6 bases; junction bases not matched to a gene: 3. The germline V gene has CDR1 SNHLY and CDR2 FYNNEI. The method was immunoSEQ multiplex PCR; TCRdb's version includes in-frame clones alone and lacks a portion of them. This table has fewer than 60,000 clones, approximately 87% appearing once. The rearrangement links TRBV2 to TRBJ1-4; 9 nucleotides line up with TRBD1. The sequencing input was peripheral blood. This TCR derives from a man in his forties or fifties with acute or convalescent COVID-19. As DNA, the CDR3 is TGTGCCAGCAGTGCTAGGACAGGGGATGAAAAACTGTTTTTT. Protein sequence: CASSARTGDEKLFF.